This T cell receptor (beta chain) was found in a study of blood T cell repertoires in COVID-19. Overall study context: Sites in the United States, Italy and Spain provided acute and convalescent COVID-19 samples. Sources were T cells, B-cell-depleted T cells, or PBMCs; the material itself was cDNA or gDNA.

This clone was detected only once. Per the original methods: Amplification of reference gene primers was used by the study to estimate nucleated cell counts. Using immunoSEQ multiplex PCR, the repertoire was profiled, and TCRdb retains in-frame clones only, with some absent. V and J calls and clone size are copied from that table; D and trimming were computed from the DNA. The data contain 130,000 or so clones, 88% of them singletons. CDR1 and CDR2 (germline): LGHNA, YNFKEQ. This CDR3 comprises 19 residues. After removal of 0 bases from V and 0 bases from J, the junction contained 5 bases not matched to a gene.

This chain links TRBV4-2 with TRBJ2-3; 14 bases align to TRBD2. What was sequenced was peripheral blood. This TCR was recovered from a woman aged 55 to 70 with acute or convalescent COVID-19. The CDR3 protein is CASSQETSGGGISTDTQYF. CDR3 sequence (DNA): TGTGCCAGCAGCCAAGAGACTAGCGGGGGGGGGATTAGCACAGATACGCAGTATTTT.